This is a list of T cell receptor beta chains from one sample in a study of memory CD4+ T cells and cytomegalovirus serostatus. The method was immunoSEQ multiplex PCR; TCRdb's version includes in-frame clones alone and lacks a portion of them. The table records over 40,000 clones, around 70% of them present only once. The material sequenced was memory CD4+ T cells from blood. All receptors derive from an adult in good health and CMV-seropositive. Each CDR3 is given with its conserved first and last residue. The order of the fields is V gene, CDR3 length, clone size, CDR3 protein. Not all rows give a size; the values are once, few, many and, for expanded clones, a class.

TRBV18 | 13 | NA | CASSLTHGNEQFF
TRBV5-1 | 16 | once | CASSPRYGANTGELFF
TRBV28 | 16 | few | CASSSPRHGTGETQYF
TRBV19 | 13 | NA | CASSMRTEETQYF
TRBV5-1 | 15 | NA | CASRPTMTRGNTIYF
TRBV18 | 13 | once | CASSVGANYEQYF
TRBV28 | 14 | once | CASSFPGNGYEQYF
TRBV19 | 16 | NA | CASSARELMPSQPQHF
TRBV27 | 16 | NA | CASSFAGGGLVSPLHF
TRBV28 | 12 | NA | CASSLSVGGAFF